Each of the 31 T cell receptor beta chains below was sequenced from the same sample in a study of blood T cell repertoires in COVID-19. Sequencing was performed with immunoSEQ multiplex PCR; in TCRdb, only in-frame clones are kept and a portion is missing. Here the sample spans approximately 270,000 clones, nearly 90% being singletons. The sequencing sample was made of peripheral blood. These receptors were collected from a man aged 18 to 29 with active or convalescent COVID-19.

V is TRBV6-6 and J is TRBJ2-3; 10 bases match TRBD2. Per germline, CDR1 MNHNY and CDR2 SVGAGI (reference sequence). V lost 5 bases, J lost 0 bases, and 8 bases stayed unmatched. The CDR3 runs 17 residues. As DNA, the CDR3 is TGTGCCAGCAGTCAGCGGACTAGCGGAACTAGCACAGATACGCAGTATTTT. This translates into CASSQRTSGTSTDTQYF.

The chain combines TRBV30 with TRBJ2-6; D perhaps matches TRBD1 (5 bases). Germline CDR1 and CDR2: GTSNPN and SVGIG (reference sequence). The CDR3 runs to 12 residues. Trimming removed 7 bases from V and 4 bases from J, with 8 bases in between. CDR3 DNA sequence: TGTGCCTTAGGGGTAGGGGCCAACGTCCTGACTTTC. This gives the protein CALGVGANVLTF.

The gene calls are TRBV7-2 and TRBJ2-7; 7 positions match TRBD2. The CDR3 is 19 amino acids. Germline values: CDR1 SGHTA, CDR2 FQGNSA. Trimming at V came to 1 base and at J to 2 bases, leaving 17 bases not matched to a gene. In nucleotides, the CDR3 is TGTGCCAGCAGCTTAGAGGGCCTAGCGGCCTCCAAGGAGGCCTACGAGCAGTACTTC. Its protein product is CASSLEGLAASKEAYEQYF.

The rearrangement uses TRBV11-2 and TRBJ1-5; weak D call: TRBD1 (5 bases). The CDR3 is 14 amino acids. Per germline, CDR1 SGHAT and CDR2 FQNNGV. Trimming stripped 2 bases from V and 4 bases from J, with 9 bases between. DNA for the CDR3: TGTGCCAGCAGCTTAACAGGAGGGAATCAGCCCCAGCATTTT. Amino acid sequence: CASSLTGGNQPQHF.

The V and J genes are TRBV25-1 and TRBJ1-2; D is ambiguous. The CDR3 contains 12 residues. The germline CDR1 and CDR2 sequences are MGHDK and SYGVNS. V was pared by 6 bases and J by 8 bases, with 13 bases between. The CDR3 DNA reads as TGTGCCAGCAGATCGGGAAGAGGGGGCTACACCTTC. Its protein is CASRSGRGGYTF.

J is TRBJ2-1 and V is TRBV7-9; 7 nucleotides match TRBD1. There are 16 residues in the CDR3. Germline V gene data show CDR1 as SEHNR and CDR2 as FQNEAQ (reference sequence). J was trimmed by 8 bases and V by 0 bases; bases with no gene match: 10. The CDR3 loop reads CASSLASRGWEDEQFF. The CDR3 DNA sequence: TGTGCCAGCAGCTTAGCTAGCAGGGGGTGGGAAGATGAGCAGTTCTTC.

The rearrangement links TRBV7-9 to TRBJ2-7; weak D call: TRBD2 (6 bases). CDR3 length equals 14 residues. Germline values: CDR1 SEHNR, CDR2 FQNEAQ (reference sequence). Trimming removed 5 bases at V and 2 bases at J, with 13 bases between. The CDR3 here is CASSAGRPPYEQYF. The CDR3 DNA follows: TGTGCCAGCAGCGCGGGACGACCTCCCTACGAGCAGTACTTC.

The chain carries TRBV4-1 and TRBJ2-1; 11 nucleotides line up with TRBD2. This CDR3 spans 17 amino acids. The germline V gene has CDR1 MGHRA and CDR2 YSYEKL. V shed 0 bases and J 3 bases; nucleotides not matched to a gene: 4. This CDR3 is CASSQDSTSGGYNEQFF. The CDR3 nucleotides are TGCGCCAGCAGCCAAGATTCCACTAGCGGGGGCTACAATGAGCAGTTCTTC.

The rearrangement joins TRBV6-6 to TRBJ2-7; no clear D gene. Trimming took off 2 bases at V and 2 bases at J, with 13 bases between the two ends. The CDR3 is made up of 15 amino acids. Germline V gene sequence: CDR1 MNHNY, CDR2 SVGAGI (reference sequence). CDR3: CASSYEALGTYEQYF. The CDR3 DNA sequence: TGTGCCAGCAGTTACGAGGCGCTTGGCACCTACGAGCAGTACTTC.

The rearrangement joins TRBV3-1 (or the pseudogene TRBV3-2) to TRBJ2-2; D not resolved. V dropped 1 base and J dropped 2 bases, with 14 bases sitting between them. The CDR3 length is 17 residues. From germline, CDR1 is LGHDT and CDR2 YNNKEL (reference sequence). The CDR3 loop is CASSQVPPAVNTGELFF. CDR3 DNA: TGTGCCAGCAGCCAAGTTCCCCCGGCGGTAAACACCGGGGAGCTGTTTTTT.

The chain employs TRBV5-8 and TRBJ1-1; 9 bases are shared with TRBD1. This CDR3 is 15 amino acids long. V shed 1 base and J 3 bases; nucleotides not matched to a gene: 4. The germline V gene encodes CDR1 SGHTS and CDR2 YDEGEE. The CDR3 loop is CASSLLRQGDTEAFF. The CDR3, as DNA: TGTGCCAGCAGCTTGTTAAGACAGGGGGACACTGAAGCTTTCTTT. Complete variable domain (other parts from reference TRBV5-8 and TRBJ1-1): EAGVTQSPTHLIKTRGQQATLRCSPISGHTSVYWYQQALGLGLQFLLWYDEGEERNRGNFPPRFSGRQFPNYSSELNVNALELEDSALYLCASSLLRQGDTEAFFGQGTRLTVV.

Only one count was recorded for this clone. For the CDR3, the DNA is TGTGCCAGCAGTGACTCGGCTACGGCTAGTAAAAACATTCAGTACTTC. Protein sequence: CASSDSATASKNIQYF. This sequence joins TRBV6-4 and TRBJ2-4; D unclear. Germline loops: CDR1 MRHNA, CDR2 SNTAGT. The V end lost 0 bases, the J end lost 4 bases, and 13 bases lay between the germline ends. This CDR3 is built from 16 residues.

This clone was observed a few times. The chain recombines TRBV27 with TRBJ2-7, with TRBD1 identical over 7 bases. CDR3 length: 15 amino acids. Germline trimming cut 7 bases from V and 4 bases from J; bases unmatched to any gene: 13. Germline CDR1 is MNHEY and CDR2 is SMNVEV (reference sequence). CDR3 residues: CASTLTGTDFYEQYF. CDR3 nucleotide sequence: TGTGCCAGCACTCTTACTGGGACAGACTTTTACGAGCAGTACTTC.

The chain couples TRBV10-3 to TRBJ2-1; 7 bases match TRBD2. V shed 0 bases and J 6 bases; nucleotides not matched to a gene: 11. The CDR3 is made up of 17 amino acids. CDR1 is ENHRY, CDR2 SYGVKD, per germline. CDR3: CAISESMAGESFNEQFF. Written as DNA, the CDR3 is TGTGCCATCAGTGAGTCGATGGCGGGGGAGTCTTTCAATGAGCAGTTCTTC.

This clone was counted between two and nine times. The chain employs TRBV27 and TRBJ2-7; 9 nucleotides match TRBD2. V was clipped by 2 bases and J by 5 bases; unmatched bases: 13. The CDR3 contains 17 residues. Germline values: CDR1 MNHEY, CDR2 SMNVEV (reference sequence). This CDR3 is CASSLSEVPSGNHEQYF. CDR3 nucleotide sequence: TGTGCCAGCAGTTTAAGTGAGGTGCCTAGCGGGAACCACGAGCAGTACTTC.

The chain uses TRBV4-3 and TRBJ2-3; 14 bases agree with TRBD2. Germline CDR1 and CDR2: LGHNA and YSLEER. V lost 4 bases to trimming and J lost 2 bases; unmatched junction nucleotides: 8. This CDR3 spans 18 amino acids. As DNA, the CDR3 is TGCGCCAGCAGCCGAGAATTGACTAGCGGGAGGGCCACAGATACGCAGTATTTT. Protein sequence: CASSRELTSGRATDTQYF.

The V gene is TRBV7-9, the J gene TRBJ1-2; maybe TRBD1 (5 bases). There are 16 residues in the CDR3. Per germline, CDR1 SEHNR and CDR2 FQNEAQ (reference sequence). V lost 1 base and J lost 0, with 12 bases in between. The CDR3 region is CASSLVTDPANYGYTF. CDR3 DNA sequence: TGTGCCAGCAGCTTAGTGACAGACCCAGCTAACTATGGCTACACCTTC.

This clone was picked up a small number of times. The rearrangement uses TRBV5-1 and TRBJ2-2; a weak D match, TRBD1 (6 bases). Germline V gene lookup returns CDR1 SGHRS and CDR2 YFSETQ. Trimming stripped 5 bases from V and 7 bases from J, with 15 bases between. The CDR3 loop spans 14 amino acids. In DNA form, the CDR3 reads TGCGCCAGCAGGGGGAACAGGGATAACGGGGAGCTGTTTTTT. Translating gives CASRGNRDNGELFF.

The rearrangement links TRBV7-9 to TRBJ2-2; TRBD2 is a possible D gene (5 bases). The CDR3 loop spans 16 amino acids. V lost 1 base to trimming and J lost 5 bases, with 14 bases between them. CDR1 and CDR2 from the germline V gene are SEHNR and FQNEAQ (reference sequence). The CDR3 DNA reads as TGTGCCAGCAGCTTAGTATTGACTACCGGTACCGGGGAGCTGTTTTTT. This codes for CASSLVLTTGTGELFF.

There are a few counts of this clone. The CDR3 bases are TGTGCCATCAGTGAGTCGGACCCGGGAAACACTGAAGCTTTCTTT. The encoded protein is CAISESDPGNTEAFF. The chain combines TRBV10-3 with TRBJ1-1; D not resolved. Trimming removed 0 bases from V and 2 bases from J, with 10 bases in between. The CDR3 covers 15 residues. Germline CDR1 and CDR2: ENHRY and SYGVKD.

J is TRBJ1-1 and V is TRBV28; D not certain. V lost 7 bases and J 1 base, leaving 4 bases between the germline ends. The CDR3 extends over 11 amino acids. Germline values: CDR1 MDHEN, CDR2 SYDVKM. The DNA for the CDR3 is TGTGCCAGCACCAAGAACACTGAAGCTTTCTTT. Protein sequence: CASTKNTEAFF.

The chain recombines TRBV4-3 with TRBJ2-7; 10 positions match TRBD2. CDR3 length: 16 amino acids. Germline V CDR1 and CDR2: LGHNA, YSLEER. Unmatched junction bases numbered 6, after V lost 0 bases and J lost 4 bases. CDR3 residues: CASSQEAGTSAYEQYF. The CDR3 region has the DNA TGCGCCAGCAGCCAAGAAGCAGGGACTAGCGCGTACGAGCAGTACTTC.

The rearrangement joins TRBV7-8 to TRBJ1-2; TRBD1 matches 8 bases. After removal of 0 bases from V and 7 bases from J, the junction contained 16 bases not matched to a gene. CDR1 SGHVS and CDR2 FQNEAQ come from the germline V gene. The CDR3 sequence is 18 residues long. The CDR3 DNA sequence: TGTGCCAGCAGCTTAGCGCGTCGTCGCACAGGGGGAATGAGTGGCTACACCTTC. Encoded protein: CASSLARRRTGGMSGYTF.

This clone was seen just once. The chain recombines TRBV5-1 with TRBJ1-2, with D hard to call. The CDR3 has 15 amino acids. V was clipped by 4 bases and J by 1 base, with 14 bases between them. Germline V gene data show CDR1 as SGHRS and CDR2 as YFSETQ. The CDR3, as DNA: TGCGCCAGCAGCCTGCAAAGTGGAGATAACTATGGCTACACCTTC. Translation: CASSLQSGDNYGYTF.

This sequence joins TRBV11-1 and TRBJ2-3; D is uncertain. V lost 2 bases, J lost 0 bases, and 9 bases lay in between. Germline loops: CDR1 SGHAT, CDR2 FQDESV (reference sequence). The CDR3 covers 15 residues. The CDR3 DNA follows: TGTGCCAGCAGCTTAAGCGACGCTAGCACAGATACGCAGTATTTT. Its translation is CASSLSDASTDTQYF.

The chain has TRBV19 and TRBJ2-7; D remains unclear. Germline CDR1 and CDR2: LNHDA and SQIVND (reference sequence). The CDR3 covers 14 residues. Trimming removed 3 bases from V and 3 bases from J, with 12 bases in between. CDR3 in amino acids: CASSIGQVSYEQYF. For the CDR3, the DNA is TGTGCCAGTAGTATTGGCCAGGTGAGCTACGAGCAGTACTTC. Based on the CDR3 plus reference TRBV19 and TRBJ2-7, the full variable domain is DGGITQSPKYLFRKEGQNVTLSCEQNLNHDAMYWYRQDPGQGLRLIYYSQIVNDFQKGDIAEGYSVSREKKESFPLTVTSAQKNPTAFYLCASSIGQVSYEQYFGPGTRLTVT.

The chain couples TRBV19 to TRBJ2-1, with 7 positions matching TRBD2. This CDR3 region has 12 residues. The trim removed 8 bases at V and 10 bases at J, leaving 8 bases unmatched. Germline V gene lookup returns CDR1 LNHDA and CDR2 SQIVND (reference sequence). CDR3 amino acids: CASSVPGLEQFF. Here the CDR3 DNA reads TGTGCCAGTTCCGTACCGGGACTAGAGCAGTTCTTC.

The rearrangement links TRBV23-1 to TRBJ2-7; TRBD1 is a possible D gene (6 bases). TRBV23-1 is treated as an ORF (open reading frame) with a function not yet certain. V lost 3 bases to trimming and J lost 1 base, with 13 bases between them. CDR3 length: 15 residues. The CDR3 nucleotides are TGCGCCAGCAGTCACCTCAGGGGCTATTCCTACGAGCAGTACTTC. As protein: CASSHLRGYSYEQYF.

The rearrangement uses TRBV9 and TRBJ2-1; 8 bases line up with TRBD2. CDR3 length: 16 residues. The trim removed 2 bases at V and 10 bases at J, leaving 14 bases unmatched. CDR1 is SGDLS and CDR2 is YYNGEE in the germline V gene. CDR3 protein: CASSVAPGLVIGEQFF. CDR3 sequence (DNA): TGTGCCAGCAGCGTTGCGCCGGGACTAGTGATTGGGGAGCAGTTCTTC. Drawing the rest from reference TRBV9 and TRBJ2-1, the complete variable domain is DSGVTQTPKHLITATGQRVTLRCSPRSGDLSVYWYQQSLDQGLQFLIQYYNGEERAKGNILERFSAQQFPDLHSELNLSSLELGDSALYFCASSVAPGLVIGEQFFGPGTRLTVL.

The genes are TRBV25-1 and TRBJ2-5; a possible D gene is TRBD1 (6 bases). The ends were cut back, 5 bases at V and 3 bases at J, with 7 bases in the middle. The germline gives CDR1 MGHDK, CDR2 SYGVNS. This CDR3 spans 12 amino acids. The CDR3 sequence is CASSRTEETQYF. The CDR3 DNA follows: TGTGCCAGCAGTAGGACAGAAGAGACCCAGTACTTC.

V usage is TRBV4-2 and J usage is TRBJ1-4; D is possibly TRBD1 (5 bases). Germline V gives CDR1 LGHNA, CDR2 YNFKEQ. Trimming removed 4 bases from V and 8 bases from J, with 23 bases in between. The CDR3 runs to 17 residues. The CDR3 DNA follows: TGTGCCAGCAGCCGGGGGGGGGTGTTAGCTGGAGGAGAAAAACTGTTTTTT. Its protein product is CASSRGGVLAGGEKLFF.